What follows are 17 T cell receptor beta chains derived from one specimen sequenced in a study of spatial heterogeneity in lung cancer. Via MiXCR, TCRdb re-called the 5' RACE reads, giving one row per CDR3 protein. The table lists some 53,000 distinct CDR3 sequences, over 5.5% of them singletons. Time point: sample taken at primary tumor resection. Unsorted whole RNA from tumor, nontumor lung or frozen PBMC underwent sequencing. This material consisted of PBMCs, taken at surgery. The receptors shown here come from a female donor with early-stage non-small cell lung cancer.

This chain uses TRBV5-1 with TRBJ2-2; 8 nucleotides align to TRBD1. CDR3 length: 15 amino acids. Germline trimming cut 1 base from V and 7 bases from J; bases unmatched to any gene: 6. Germline loops: CDR1 SGHRS, CDR2 YFSETQ. The CDR3: CASSLWDRNRGELFF. CDR3 nucleotides: TGCGCCAGCAGCTTGTGGGACAGGAACCGCGGGGAGCTGTTTTTT.

This clonotype was observed at least ten times. Written as DNA, the CDR3 is TGCAGTGCGCAACCATTCCGGGACAGGGGCTATGGCTACACCTTC. It codes for CSAQPFRDRGYGYTF. The chain uses TRBV20-1 and TRBJ1-2; 10 bases align to TRBD1. With V trimmed by 6 bases and J by 4 bases, 11 bases remained unmatched. This CDR3 spans 15 amino acids. Germline V lookup: CDR1 DFQATT, CDR2 SNEGSKA (reference sequence).

The chain has TRBV20-1 and TRBJ2-7, with D unclear. Germline CDR1 is DFQATT and CDR2 is SNEGSKA (reference sequence). The CDR3 has 14 amino acids. Trimming shortened V by 0 bases and J by 2 bases, and 11 bases separated the two germline ends. CDR3 bases: TGCAGTGCTAGAGATCCAAAAGGGACCTACGAGCAGTACTTC. Its protein product is CSARDPKGTYEQYF.

This clonotype was detected ten times or more. V is TRBV12-3 or TRBV12-4 and J is TRBJ1-2, with 10 positions matching TRBD1. V shed 0 bases and J 3 bases; nucleotides not matched to a gene: 4. The CDR3 consists of 16 residues. The CDR3 DNA reads TGTGCCAGCAGTTTAGCGTTGGGACAGGGGTACTATGGCTACACCTTC. This translates into CASSLALGQGYYGYTF.

This clonotype was detected many times. The V gene is TRBV12-3 or TRBV12-4, the J gene TRBJ2-5; TRBD2 matches 8 bases. The V segment lost 6 bases and the J segment 4 bases; nucleotides outside the gene matches: 10. The CDR3 is 15 amino acids. Here the CDR3 reads CASSPGGGRRETQYF. The CDR3 DNA is TGTGCCAGCAGCCCGGGAGGGGGGCGGCGAGAGACCCAGTACTTC.

This clonotype was counted a few times. The chain has TRBV5-1 and TRBJ2-2; D gene unclear. CDR3 length: 13 amino acids. From germline, CDR1 is SGHRS and CDR2 YFSETQ. Trimming took off 0 bases at V and 7 bases at J, with 7 bases between the two ends. CDR3 amino acids: CASSLGANGELFF. As DNA, the CDR3 is TGCGCCAGCAGCTTGGGTGCGAACGGGGAGCTGTTTTTT.

Note on this clonotype: A much larger clone lies one base from this, so it may be a read error. The conserved phenylalanine or tryptophan normally closing the CDR3 is absent here, so this likely arose from a read error. The rearrangement uses TRBV5-1 and TRBJ1-6; no definite D call. Germline V gives CDR1 SGHRS, CDR2 YFSETQ. V was cut by 4 bases and J by 10 bases, with 18 bases left in between. The length of the CDR3 is 15 residues. Here the CDR3 DNA reads TGCGCCAGCAGCACTGGTGACAACAAGCTCTCACCCCTCCACTTA. The encoded protein is CASSTGDNKLSPLHL.

This clonotype was found a few times. The chain has TRBV6-1 and TRBJ1-2, with 7 nucleotides matching TRBD1. The trim removed 5 bases at V and 8 bases at J, leaving 8 bases unmatched. Germline V gives CDR1 MNHNS, CDR2 SASEGT. CDR3 length equals 13 residues. The CDR3 region has the DNA TGTGCCAGCAGTCTAACAGGGGATGGCGGCTACACCTTC. It is translated as CASSLTGDGGYTF.

This clonotype has at least ten counts. The chain links TRBV12-3 or TRBV12-4 to TRBJ2-7, with 8 bases aligning to TRBD1. This CDR3 is built from 13 residues. Trimming took 3 bases from V and 5 from J; bases not matched to a gene: 3. Written as DNA, the CDR3 is TGTGCCAGCAGTTTGACAGGGGAGGACGAGCAGTACTTC. This encodes CASSLTGEDEQYF.

The sample holds many counts of this clonotype. The V gene is TRBV20-1, the J gene TRBJ2-7, with TRBD1 identical over 8 bases. Germline V lookup: CDR1 DFQATT, CDR2 SNEGSKA (reference sequence). This CDR3 is built from 12 residues. J gave up 3 bases and V 4 bases, and 2 bases lay outside the gene matches. CDR3 amino acids: CSATGTGYEQYF. The CDR3 DNA reads as TGCAGTGCTACCGGGACAGGCTACGAGCAGTACTTC.

This clonotype was found many times. The CDR3 region is CASSSSGANVLTF. In nucleotides, the CDR3 is TGTGCCAGCAGCTCTTCTGGGGCCAACGTCCTGACTTTC. The V and J genes are TRBV7-2 and TRBJ2-6; D gene uncertain. Between the trimmed V and J ends, which lost 4 bases and 1 base, there was a span of 2 bases. This CDR3 region has 13 residues. The germline gives CDR1 SGHTA, CDR2 FQGNSA.

Only a few counts were recorded for this clonotype. The chain employs TRBV2 and TRBJ2-5; D remains ambiguous. Trimming pared 5 bases from V and 3 bases from J, leaving 4 bases between. Germline-derived CDR1 and CDR2 are SNHLY and FYNNEI. The CDR3 totals 11 residues. CDR3 sequence (DNA): TGTGCCAGCAGTACTAAAGAGACCCAGTACTTC. This gives the protein CASSTKETQYF.

V is TRBV4-3 and J is TRBJ1-2; TRBD1 might be the D (6 bases). Germline V CDR1 and CDR2: LGHNA, YSLEER. V was trimmed by 4 bases and J by 8 bases, leaving 17 bases between them. The CDR3 is 14 residues long. The CDR3 DNA reads as TGCGCCAGCAGCCCGACGGGGGGCATCGGCGGCTACACCTTC. Its translation is CASSPTGGIGGYTF.

This clonotype was picked up a small number of times. The V and J genes are TRBV3-1 and TRBJ2-7, with no clear D. Germline lookup yields CDR1 LGHDT and CDR2 YNNKEL (reference sequence). Trimming took off 2 bases at V and 2 bases at J, with 10 bases between the two ends. CDR3 length: 14 amino acids. The CDR3 nucleotides read TGTGCCAGCAGCCAAAGGGCCGGTCCCTACGAGCAGTACTTC. Protein sequence: CASSQRAGPYEQYF.

This clonotype was observed many times. The chain joins TRBV7-9 to TRBJ1-1, with D unresolved. Germline-derived CDR1 and CDR2 are SEHNR and FQNEAQ (reference sequence). The V gene lost 1 base and the J gene lost 5 bases, with 8 bases spanning the gap. The CDR3 spans 13 residues. The CDR3 reads CASSLGTVTEAFF. The CDR3 DNA reads TGTGCCAGCAGCTTAGGGACCGTGACTGAAGCTTTCTTT.

This clonotype showed up many times. The CDR3 sequence: CAIATTYEQYF. CDR3 bases: TGTGCCATCGCAACCACCTACGAGCAGTACTTC. The chain joins TRBV10-3 to TRBJ2-7, with D uncertain. The CDR3 spans 11 residues. The V gene's germline CDR1 is ENHRY and CDR2 SYGVKD. Trimming removed 8 bases at V and 2 bases at J, with 7 bases between.

This clonotype was found many times. This chain connects TRBV2 to TRBJ2-7; 11 bases fit TRBD2. CDR3 length: 17 residues. The V segment lost 7 bases and the J segment 3 bases; nucleotides outside the gene matches: 14. The germline V gene encodes CDR1 SNHLY and CDR2 FYNNEI. CDR3: CASKRQGGTSGDYEQYF. DNA of the CDR3: TGTGCCAGCAAAAGACAAGGCGGGACTAGCGGCGACTACGAGCAGTACTTC.